This TCR beta chain was captured in a study of patients and donors after allogeneic stem cell transplantation. Between the trimmed V and J ends, which lost 4 bases and 4 bases, there was a span of 5 bases. Germline CDR1 and CDR2: SQVTM and ANQGSEA. This CDR3 contains 11 residues. TCRdb recomputed calls from the RT-PCR reads with MiXCR, one row per CDR3 protein. The table has fewer than 200,000 distinct CDR3 sequences, over 25% seen once; the top ten hold 3.2%. This clonotype was recorded a few times. This chain uses TRBV29-1 with TRBJ2-1; D is unclear. The sample consisted of blood, either unsorted or a sorted T cell fraction (not recorded which). The sequence was collected from a human donor who was either an allogeneic HSCT recipient or a stem cell or donor lymphocyte infusion donor (not recorded which). It is not recorded whose cells these are; they may come from a transplant donor. The CDR3 DNA sequence: TGCAGCGTTGTCCCTTACAATGAGCAGTTCTTC. Residues: CSVVPYNEQFF.